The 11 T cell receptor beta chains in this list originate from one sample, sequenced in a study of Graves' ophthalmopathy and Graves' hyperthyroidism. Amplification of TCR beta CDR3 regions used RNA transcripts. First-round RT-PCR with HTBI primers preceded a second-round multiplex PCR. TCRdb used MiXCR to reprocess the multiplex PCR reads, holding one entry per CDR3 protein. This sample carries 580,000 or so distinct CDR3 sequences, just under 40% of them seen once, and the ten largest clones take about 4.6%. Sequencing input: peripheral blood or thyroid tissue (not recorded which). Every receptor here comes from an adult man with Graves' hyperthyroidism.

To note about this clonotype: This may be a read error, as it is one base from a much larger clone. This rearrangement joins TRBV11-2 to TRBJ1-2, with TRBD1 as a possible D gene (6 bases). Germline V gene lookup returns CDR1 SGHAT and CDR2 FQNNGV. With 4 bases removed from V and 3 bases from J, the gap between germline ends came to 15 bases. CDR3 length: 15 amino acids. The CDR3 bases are TGTGCCAGCAGCTCCGCGTTGGGGGCGGACTATGGCTACACCTTC. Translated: CASSSALGADYGYTF.

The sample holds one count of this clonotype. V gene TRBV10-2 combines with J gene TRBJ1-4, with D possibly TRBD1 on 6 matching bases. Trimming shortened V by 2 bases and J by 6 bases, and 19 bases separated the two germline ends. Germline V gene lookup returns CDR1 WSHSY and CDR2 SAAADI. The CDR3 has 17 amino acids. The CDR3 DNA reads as TGCGCCAGCAGTGAGGTCGTGGCAGGGGCATCGGATGAAAAACTGTTTTTT. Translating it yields CASSEVVAGASDEKLFF.

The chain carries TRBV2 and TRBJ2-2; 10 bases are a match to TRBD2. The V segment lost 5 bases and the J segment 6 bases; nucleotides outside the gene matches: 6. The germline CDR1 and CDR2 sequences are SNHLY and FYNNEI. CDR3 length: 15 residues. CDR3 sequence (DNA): TGTGCCAGCAGTCCCCAGCGGGAGGGCCCCGGGGAGCTGTTTTTT. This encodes CASSPQREGPGELFF.

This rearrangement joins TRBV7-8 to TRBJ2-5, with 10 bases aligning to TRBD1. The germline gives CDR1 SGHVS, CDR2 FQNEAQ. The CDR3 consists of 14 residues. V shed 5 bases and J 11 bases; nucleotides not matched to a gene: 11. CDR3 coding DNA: TGTGCCAGCAGCCGGGACAGGGGACGCGCGGAGCAGTACTTC. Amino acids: CASSRDRGRAEQYF.

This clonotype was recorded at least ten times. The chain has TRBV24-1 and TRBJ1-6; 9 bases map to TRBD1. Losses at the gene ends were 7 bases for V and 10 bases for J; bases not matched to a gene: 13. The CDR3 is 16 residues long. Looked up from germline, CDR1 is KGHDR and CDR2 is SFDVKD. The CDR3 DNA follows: TGTGCCACCAGCTTCGGACAGGGGAAACCAGGGTCACCCCTCCACTTT. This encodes CATSFGQGKPGSPLHF.

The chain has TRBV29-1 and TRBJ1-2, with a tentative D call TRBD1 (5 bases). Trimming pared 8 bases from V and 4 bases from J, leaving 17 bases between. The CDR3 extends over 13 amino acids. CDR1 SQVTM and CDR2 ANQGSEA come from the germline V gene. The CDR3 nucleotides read TGCAGCTTGTCCAGGGACCCCGTCTATGGCTACACCTTC. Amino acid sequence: CSLSRDPVYGYTF.

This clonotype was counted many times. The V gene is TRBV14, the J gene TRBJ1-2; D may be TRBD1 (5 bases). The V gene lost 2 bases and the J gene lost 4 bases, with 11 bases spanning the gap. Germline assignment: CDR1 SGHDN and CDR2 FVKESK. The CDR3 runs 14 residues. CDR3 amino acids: CASSQLDSFYGYTF. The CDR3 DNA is TGTGCCAGCAGCCAACTCGACAGCTTCTATGGCTACACCTTC.

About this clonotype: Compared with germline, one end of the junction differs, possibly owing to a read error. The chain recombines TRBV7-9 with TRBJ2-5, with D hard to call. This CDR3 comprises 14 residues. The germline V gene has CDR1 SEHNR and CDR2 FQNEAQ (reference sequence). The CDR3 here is CASSYSILQEAQYF. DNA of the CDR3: TGTGCCAGCAGTTACTCTATACTACAAGAGGCCCAGTACTTC.

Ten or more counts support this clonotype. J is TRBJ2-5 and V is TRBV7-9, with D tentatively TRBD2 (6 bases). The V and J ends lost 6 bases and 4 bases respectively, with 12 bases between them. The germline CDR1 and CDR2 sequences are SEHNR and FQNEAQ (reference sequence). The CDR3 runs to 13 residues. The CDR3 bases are TGTGCCAGCAGTGGAGGGACCCGAGAGACCCAGTACTTC. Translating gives CASSGGTRETQYF.

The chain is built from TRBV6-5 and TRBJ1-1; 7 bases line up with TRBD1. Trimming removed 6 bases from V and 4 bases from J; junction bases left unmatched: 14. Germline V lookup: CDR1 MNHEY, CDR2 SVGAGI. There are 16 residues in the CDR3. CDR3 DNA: TGTGCCAGCAGCGTATCGACAGGGAGGAAAATCACTGAAGCTTTCTTT. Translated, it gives CASSVSTGRKITEAFF.

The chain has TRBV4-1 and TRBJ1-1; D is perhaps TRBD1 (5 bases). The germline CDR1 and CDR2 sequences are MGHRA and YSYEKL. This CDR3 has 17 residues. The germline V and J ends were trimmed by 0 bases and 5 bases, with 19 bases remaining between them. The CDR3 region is CASSQDTHSGGKTEAFF. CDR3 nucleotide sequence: TGCGCCAGCAGCCAAGATACCCACAGTGGGGGGAAGACTGAAGCTTTCTTT.